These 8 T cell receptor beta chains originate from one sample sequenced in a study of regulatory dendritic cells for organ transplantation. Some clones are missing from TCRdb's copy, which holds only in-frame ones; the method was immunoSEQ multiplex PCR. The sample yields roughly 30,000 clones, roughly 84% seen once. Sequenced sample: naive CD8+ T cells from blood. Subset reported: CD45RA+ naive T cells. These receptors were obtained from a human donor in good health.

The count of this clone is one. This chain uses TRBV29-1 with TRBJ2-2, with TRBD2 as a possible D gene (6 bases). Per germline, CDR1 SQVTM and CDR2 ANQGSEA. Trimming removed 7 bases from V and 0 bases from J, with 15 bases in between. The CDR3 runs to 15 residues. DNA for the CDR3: TGCAGCGCCGGCGGCGGGGACCCGAACACCGGGGAGCTGTTTTTT. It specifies CSAGGGDPNTGELFF.

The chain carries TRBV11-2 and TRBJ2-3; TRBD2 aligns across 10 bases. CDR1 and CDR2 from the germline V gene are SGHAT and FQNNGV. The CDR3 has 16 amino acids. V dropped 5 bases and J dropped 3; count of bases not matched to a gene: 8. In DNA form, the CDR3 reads TGTGCCAGCAGCCAGGGCCCAGCGGGGGGGACAGATACGCAGTATTTT. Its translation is CASSQGPAGGTDTQYF. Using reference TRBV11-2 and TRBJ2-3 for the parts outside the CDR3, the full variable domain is EAGVAQSPRYKIIEKRQSVAFWCNPISGHATLYWYQQILGQGPKLLIQFQNNGVVDDSQLPKDRFSAERLKGVDSTLKIQPAKLEDSAVYLCASSQGPAGGTDTQYFGPGTRLTVL.

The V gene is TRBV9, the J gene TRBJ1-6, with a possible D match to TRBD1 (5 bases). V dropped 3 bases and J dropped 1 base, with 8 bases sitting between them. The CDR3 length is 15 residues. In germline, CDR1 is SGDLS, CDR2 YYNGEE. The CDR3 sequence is CASSESGSYNSPLHF. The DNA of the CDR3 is TGTGCCAGCAGCGAATCAGGGTCCTATAATTCACCCCTCCACTTT.

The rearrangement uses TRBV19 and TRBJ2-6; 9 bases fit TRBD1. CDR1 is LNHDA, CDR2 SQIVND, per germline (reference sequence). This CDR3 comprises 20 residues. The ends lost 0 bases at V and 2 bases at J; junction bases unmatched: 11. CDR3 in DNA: TGTGCCAGTAGTATAGACCCCCCCTTGACAGGGGGAACTGGGGCCAACGTCCTGACTTTC. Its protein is CASSIDPPLTGGTGANVLTF.

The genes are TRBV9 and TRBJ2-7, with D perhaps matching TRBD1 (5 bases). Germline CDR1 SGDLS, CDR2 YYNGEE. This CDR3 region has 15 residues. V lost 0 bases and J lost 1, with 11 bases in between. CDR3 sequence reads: CASSVAWGPSYEQYF. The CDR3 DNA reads TGTGCCAGCAGCGTAGCCTGGGGCCCTTCCTACGAGCAGTACTTC.

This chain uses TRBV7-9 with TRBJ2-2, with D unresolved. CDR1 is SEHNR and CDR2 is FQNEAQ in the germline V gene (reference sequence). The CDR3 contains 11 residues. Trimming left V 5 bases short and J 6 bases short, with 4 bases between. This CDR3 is CASSPSGELFF. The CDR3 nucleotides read TGTGCCAGCAGCCCCTCCGGGGAGCTGTTTTTT.

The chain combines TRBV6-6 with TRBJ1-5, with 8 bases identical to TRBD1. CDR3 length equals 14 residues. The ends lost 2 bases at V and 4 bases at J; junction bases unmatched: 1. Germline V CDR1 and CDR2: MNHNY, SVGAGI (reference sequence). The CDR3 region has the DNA TGTGCCAGCAGTTACAACAGGGGGAATCAGCCCCAGCATTTT. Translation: CASSYNRGNQPQHF.

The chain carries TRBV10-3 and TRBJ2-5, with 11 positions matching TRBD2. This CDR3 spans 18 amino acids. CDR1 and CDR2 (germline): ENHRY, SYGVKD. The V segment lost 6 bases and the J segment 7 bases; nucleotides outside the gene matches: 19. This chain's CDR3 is CAISSLTGTSGGPGTQYF. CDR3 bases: TGTGCCATCAGCTCCCTTACTGGAACTAGCGGGGGCCCCGGGACCCAGTACTTC.